Listed here are 4 T cell receptor beta chains from one sample, sequenced in a study of low-dose radiotherapy and immunotherapy resistance in tumors. As to time point: before trial treatment. TRAV- and TRBV-specific primers were used for first-strand cDNA, which covered alpha and beta chains. With a V-primer adapter and a constant-region primer, TCRs were amplified for roughly 18 PCR cycles. TCRdb recomputed calls from the reads with MiXCR, one row per CDR3 protein. In the table there are about 64,000 distinct CDR3 sequences, around 27% of which are singletons. Here the sequenced sample was PBMCs, taken before treatment. The receptors shown here come from a male donor with rectosigmoid adenocarcinoma.

This clonotype occurred many times. This chain joins TRBV3-1 and TRBJ2-1; 7 bases are shared with TRBD1. The germline V gene encodes CDR1 LGHDT and CDR2 YNNKEL (reference sequence). The V and J ends lost 3 bases and 14 bases, in that order; junction bases with no gene match: 10. The CDR3 is 13 residues long. The CDR3 sequence: CASSQAVEGAEFF. The DNA of the CDR3 is TGTGCCAGCAGCCAGGCAGTTGAGGGGGCAGAGTTCTTC.

In its sample, this clonotype was seen many times. V usage is TRBV18 and J usage is TRBJ2-2; TRBD2 might be the D (6 bases). Germline loops: CDR1 KGHSH, CDR2 LQKENI. Trimming removed 8 bases at V and 3 bases at J, with 13 bases between. The CDR3 sequence is 14 residues long. The DNA of the CDR3 is TGTGCCAGCGCGACCGGAGGGGACACCGGGGAGCTGTTTTTT. This translates into CASATGGDTGELFF.

This clonotype was seen ten or more times. The chain couples TRBV2 to TRBJ2-2, with D perhaps TRBD1 or TRBD2 (6 bases each). This CDR3 region has 13 residues. Trimming shortened V by 6 bases and J by 6 bases, and 11 bases separated the two germline ends. In germline, CDR1 is SNHLY, CDR2 FYNNEI. The CDR3 region is CASRGGWAGELFF. Written as DNA, the CDR3 is TGTGCCAGCAGGGGGGGCTGGGCCGGGGAGCTGTTTTTT.

This clonotype was counted many times. The J gene is TRBJ1-5, the V gene TRBV6-5; D is uncertain. CDR1 is MNHEY and CDR2 is SVGAGI in the germline V gene. This CDR3 is 13 amino acids long. Trimming took 5 bases from V and 3 from J, leaving 8 bases between them. CDR3 DNA: TGTGCCAGCAGTCCTGACTACAATCAGCCCCAGCATTTT. Translating gives CASSPDYNQPQHF.